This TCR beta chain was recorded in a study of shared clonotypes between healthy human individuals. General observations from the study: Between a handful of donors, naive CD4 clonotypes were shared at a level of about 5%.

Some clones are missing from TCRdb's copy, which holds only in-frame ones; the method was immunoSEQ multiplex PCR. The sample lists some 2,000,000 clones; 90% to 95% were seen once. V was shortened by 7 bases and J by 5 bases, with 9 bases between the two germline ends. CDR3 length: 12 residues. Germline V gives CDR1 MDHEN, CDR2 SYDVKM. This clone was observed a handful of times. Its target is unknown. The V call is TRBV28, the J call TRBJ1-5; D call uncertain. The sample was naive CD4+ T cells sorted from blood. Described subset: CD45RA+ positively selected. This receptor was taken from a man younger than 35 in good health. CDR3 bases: TGTGCCAGCACCACATCACATCAGCCCCAGCATTTT. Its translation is CASTTSHQPQHF.